The TCR beta chain under discussion was sequenced for a study of Graves' ophthalmopathy and Graves' hyperthyroidism. Germline values: CDR1 SNHLY, CDR2 FYNNEI. CDR3 length: 11 residues. The V end lost 8 bases, the J end lost 8 bases, and 12 bases lay between the germline ends. Regarding the study as a whole: Detection in blood was also observed for most expanded thyroid clonotypes above 0.001 frequency. With more than 60% sensitivity and 72.22% specificity, the model predicted ophthalmopathy progression.

A note on this clonotype: Its antigen is currently unknown. With a much larger clone just one base away, this may be a read error.

Pregnancy or lactation, uncontrolled infections and other autoimmune diseases were grounds for excluding patients. PBMCs were isolated by Ficoll-Paque density gradient centrifugation, using approximately 11 ml of fresh peripheral blood as the starting material. RNA transcripts served as template for amplifying TCR beta CDR3 sequences. RT-PCR in the first round used HTBI primers; a second-round multiplex PCR followed. TCRdb redid the calling of the multiplex PCR reads with MiXCR, one entry per CDR3 protein. This table has 650,000 to 900,000 distinct CDR3 sequences, roughly 40% appearing once. V and J are TRBV2 and TRBJ1-2; D uncertain. The receptor's source is an adult man with Graves' ophthalmopathy. Specimen: peripheral blood. As DNA, the CDR3 is TGTGCCAGCGGGCTACAACCAGGCTACACCTTC. It specifies CASGLQPGYTF.